These 23 T cell receptor beta chains share one sample of origin, sequenced in a study of response to subunit inactivated influenza vaccine. TCRdb passed the RT-PCR reads through MiXCR, listing each CDR3 protein once. The table has hundreds of thousands of distinct CDR3 sequences, roughly 13% seen once. The specimen comprised PBMCs from blood, sampled more than 35 days after vaccination. The receptors stem from a man between 50 and 59 years old who received an inactivated influenza vaccine.

This clonotype showed up just a few times. The chain uses TRBV6-5 and TRBJ2-3, with 7 bases aligning to TRBD2. The trim removed 0 bases at V and 2 bases at J, leaving 8 bases unmatched. Per germline, CDR1 MNHEY and CDR2 SVGAGI. The CDR3 totals 17 residues. CDR3 in amino acids: CASSYSSSGLITDTQYF. Here the CDR3 DNA reads TGTGCCAGCAGTTACTCGAGTAGCGGGTTGATCACAGATACGCAGTATTTT.

This clonotype has more than one count but fewer than ten. V and J are TRBV11-2 and TRBJ1-6, with 8 bases aligning to TRBD1. CDR1 is SGHAT, CDR2 FQNNGV, per germline. The CDR3 length is 15 residues. V shed 5 bases, J shed 8 bases, and the junction held 8 bases outside the gene matches. Here the CDR3 DNA reads TGTGCCAGCAGCCGCACAGGACAGGGCCATTCACCCCTCCACTTT. Translation: CASSRTGQGHSPLHF.

CDR3 in DNA: TGTGCCAGCTCACGCAATATTCGCACAGATACGCAGTATTTT. Translation gives CASSRNIRTDTQYF. The V gene is TRBV18, the J gene TRBJ2-3; D unresolved. V gave up 4 bases and J gave up 1 base, with 9 bases separating them. The V gene's germline CDR1 is KGHSH and CDR2 LQKENI. This CDR3 is built from 14 residues.

This chain uses TRBV29-1 with TRBJ1-5, with 10 bases aligning to TRBD1. Germline assignment: CDR1 SQVTM and CDR2 ANQGSEA. The CDR3 contains 15 residues. Trimming cost V 6 bases and J 6 bases; bases outside gene matches: 11. The CDR3 region is CSVTVGQGLGQPQHF. CDR3 nucleotides: TGCAGCGTAACCGTGGGACAGGGGCTAGGTCAGCCCCAGCATTTT. Full variable domain (missing parts from reference TRBV29-1 and TRBJ1-5): SAVISQKPSRDICQRGTSLTIQCQVDSQVTMMFWYRQQPGQSLTLIATANQGSEATYESGFVIDKFPISRPNLTFSTLTVSNMSPEDSSIYLCSVTVGQGLGQPQHFGDGTRLSIL.

In its sample, this clonotype was seen a few times. This rearrangement joins TRBV27 to TRBJ2-7; D not certain. Germline values: CDR1 MNHEY, CDR2 SMNVEV (reference sequence). The CDR3 runs 15 residues. The germline V and J ends were trimmed by 6 bases and 0 bases, with 15 bases remaining between them. Written as DNA, the CDR3 is TGTGCCAGCAGCTTACAAGTAGGGTTCTCCTACGAGCAGTACTTC. Protein product: CASSLQVGFSYEQYF.

This sequence joins TRBV12-3 or TRBV12-4 and TRBJ1-1; D gene uncertain. Trimming took 7 bases from V and 4 from J, leaving 19 bases between them. The CDR3 is 15 amino acids. The CDR3 sequence: CASNGDRESSTEAFF. Written as DNA, the CDR3 is TGTGCCAGCAATGGTGATAGGGAGAGTAGCACTGAAGCTTTCTTT.

The genes are TRBV5-1 and TRBJ2-7, with D uncertain. V lost 4 bases, J lost 2 bases, and 16 bases lay in between. The CDR3 consists of 15 residues. CDR1 SGHRS and CDR2 YFSETQ come from the germline V gene. For the CDR3, the DNA is TGCGCCAGCAGCCCCGTTGTAGGTCCAACCTACGAGCAGTACTTC. This codes for CASSPVVGPTYEQYF.

This clonotype was picked up a small number of times. The chain combines TRBV5-6 with TRBJ1-5; D remains ambiguous. The CDR3 extends over 12 amino acids. The V gene lost 0 bases and the J gene lost 6 bases, with 4 bases spanning the gap. Germline assignment: CDR1 SGHDT and CDR2 YYEEEE. Here the CDR3 reads CASSLVGQPQHF. The CDR3 DNA sequence: TGTGCCAGCAGCTTGGTGGGTCAGCCCCAGCATTTT.

This clonotype has a handful of counts. This rearrangement joins TRBV10-3 to TRBJ1-6; 9 nucleotides match TRBD1. From germline, CDR1 is ENHRY and CDR2 SYGVKD. J gave up 8 bases and V 5 bases, and 4 bases lay outside the gene matches. The CDR3 is made up of 14 amino acids. CDR3 nucleotide sequence: TGTGCCATCAGTAACCGGGACAGGGATTCACCCCTCCACTTT. It codes for CAISNRDRDSPLHF.

The chain couples TRBV5-1 to TRBJ1-1, with D perhaps matching TRBD1 (5 bases). Germline CDR1 SGHRS, CDR2 YFSETQ. With 7 bases removed from V and 4 bases from J, the gap between germline ends came to 8 bases. The CDR3 totals 11 residues. As DNA, the CDR3 is TGCGCCAGCCGAGGGGTCACTGAAGCTTTCTTT. Encoded protein: CASRGVTEAFF.

This clonotype has a handful of counts. The CDR3 sequence is CASSVTSGDTQYF. The CDR3 DNA reads TGCGCCAGCAGCGTGACTAGCGGAGATACGCAGTATTTT. The chain couples TRBV4-3 to TRBJ2-3, with 9 positions matching TRBD2. This CDR3 has 13 residues. The germline gives CDR1 LGHNA, CDR2 YSLEER. V lost 5 bases and J lost 5; bases outside the gene matches: 2.

The chain has TRBV4-2 and TRBJ2-3; D not resolved. Germline-derived CDR1 and CDR2 are LGHNA and YNFKEQ. V was cut by 1 base and J by 6 bases, with 14 bases left in between. CDR3 length equals 15 residues. DNA of the CDR3: TGTGCCAGCAGCCAAGGGACGGGCCAGAAGGATACGCAGTATTTT. It encodes CASSQGTGQKDTQYF.

This chain's CDR3 is CASSSGTGGTYNEQFF. The DNA of the CDR3 is TGTGCCAGCAGCTCAGGGACAGGGGGCACCTACAATGAGCAGTTCTTC. The genes are TRBV7-9 and TRBJ2-1; TRBD1 matches at 12 bases. This CDR3 comprises 16 residues. Germline CDR1 reads SEHNR; CDR2 reads FQNEAQ (reference sequence). V shed 4 bases and J 2 bases; nucleotides not matched to a gene: 3.

In this sample, this clonotype turned up a few times. V usage is TRBV7-3 and J usage is TRBJ1-1; D unclear. The CDR3 is 13 amino acids. CDR1 is SGHTA and CDR2 is FQGTGA in the germline V gene. Trimming pared 8 bases from V and 3 bases from J, leaving 13 bases between. CDR3 coding DNA: TGTGCCAGCTCTCGGGGTCGGGACACTGAAGCTTTCTTT. This sequence encodes CASSRGRDTEAFF.

The CDR3 loop is CASSLGGTNYGYTF. The CDR3 DNA follows: TGTGCCAGCTCACTAGGGGGCACTAACTATGGCTACACCTTC. V gene TRBV18 combines with J gene TRBJ1-2, with TRBD1 matching 7 bases. V was pared by 4 bases and J by 0 bases, with 2 bases of the junction left unmatched. From germline, CDR1 is KGHSH and CDR2 LQKENI. The CDR3 is 14 residues long.

This clonotype has only a few counts. V usage is TRBV7-2 and J usage is TRBJ2-1; 7 bases agree with TRBD1. CDR3 size: 16 residues. J gave up 2 bases and V 5 bases, and 9 bases lay outside the gene matches. Germline CDR1 SGHTA, CDR2 FQGNSA. The CDR3 sequence is CASSKMTGRTYNEQFF. DNA for the CDR3: TGTGCCAGCAGCAAGATGACAGGGAGAACCTACAATGAGCAGTTCTTC.

The chain combines TRBV9 with TRBJ2-7; TRBD1 or TRBD2 may be the D gene (6 bases each). V was clipped by 3 bases and J by 6 bases, with 19 bases between them. The CDR3 extends over 15 amino acids. Germline lookup yields CDR1 SGDLS and CDR2 YYNGEE. DNA for the CDR3: TGTGCCAGCAGCGAAAACTGGGGGGCGGGTGGCGAGCAGTACTTC. This sequence encodes CASSENWGAGGEQYF.

This clonotype was detected only a few times. The chain couples TRBV15 to TRBJ2-5; D is undetermined. The V and J ends lost 0 bases and 5 bases respectively, with 7 bases between them. This CDR3 is built from 13 residues. Per germline, CDR1 LNHNV and CDR2 YYDKDF (reference sequence). In DNA form, the CDR3 reads TGTGCCACCAGCAGAGAAATATGGGAGACCCAGTACTTC. This codes for CATSREIWETQYF.

This clonotype was seen a handful of times. This CDR3 is CASSLLSGSVYGYTF. Written as DNA, the CDR3 is TGTGCCAGCAGTTTATTGTCCGGCAGCGTCTATGGCTACACCTTC. The chain combines TRBV28 with TRBJ1-2; D is unresolved. The germline V gene encodes CDR1 MDHEN and CDR2 SYDVKM. Between the trimmed V and J ends, which lost 1 base and 4 bases, there was a span of 13 bases. The CDR3 runs 15 residues.

This clonotype was detected only a few times. J is TRBJ2-3 and V is TRBV5-8, with TRBD2 matching over 9 bases. The V gene's germline CDR1 is SGHTS and CDR2 YDEGEE. CDR3 length: 17 residues. V was clipped by 0 bases and J by 2 bases; unmatched bases: 7. The CDR3 reads CASSLDRAGGITDTQYF. The CDR3 DNA follows: TGTGCCAGCAGCTTGGACCGAGCGGGAGGAATCACAGATACGCAGTATTTT.

V gene TRBV7-3 combines with J gene TRBJ2-1, with D unclear. Germline lookup yields CDR1 SGHTA and CDR2 FQGTGA. The CDR3 length is 14 residues. V lost 5 bases and J 7 bases, leaving 15 bases between the germline ends. CDR3 nucleotides: TGTGCCAGCAGCCCCACCCTTTTCGGGAATGAGCAGTTCTTC. Residues: CASSPTLFGNEQFF.

CDR3: CASSHSSMNTEAFF. CDR3 nucleotide sequence: TGTGCCAGCAGTCACAGTTCCATGAACACTGAAGCTTTCTTT. This chain links TRBV6-2 or TRBV6-3 with TRBJ1-1; D remains unclear. V was shortened by 5 bases and J by 0 bases, with 10 bases between the two germline ends. The CDR3 extends over 14 amino acids. Germline CDR1 and CDR2: MNHEY and SVGEGT.

This clonotype was observed a few times. The chain uses TRBV6-1 and TRBJ2-3; D tentatively fits TRBD1 or TRBD2 (5 bases each). CDR1 and CDR2 (germline): MNHNS, SASEGT. CDR3 length equals 13 residues. With 2 bases removed from V and 6 bases from J, the gap between germline ends came to 9 bases. Written as DNA, the CDR3 is TGTGCCAGCAGTGAATCCTGGGGGGATACGCAGTATTTT. This translates into CASSESWGDTQYF.